This TCR beta chain was obtained from a study of cytomegalovirus exposure and HLA in healthy donors. General study points: The majority of TCR sequences were rare, yet some public TCRs appeared in many donors. The HLA-A and HLA-B alleles of most subjects were reportedly predicted accurately from TCR beta sequences. Researchers had no immune exposure information except CMV serostatus available. In a later analysis, V- and J-gene trimming of beta chains associated with a DCLRE1C missense variant, replicated independently.

Germline V gene lookup returns CDR1 MNHEY and CDR2 SVGAGI. The CDR3 covers 12 residues. Trimming took 5 bases from V and 1 from J, leaving 5 bases between them. Turning to this clone: What it recognizes is unknown.

PCR employed 60 Vbeta and 13 Jbeta primers. The protocol was immunoSEQ multiplex PCR, while the TCRdb copy is restricted to in-frame clones and leaves out a portion. Seen here are about 140,000 clones, 70% to 80% observed once, and the top ten hold around 3.6%. This rearrangement joins TRBV6-5 to TRBJ2-5, with unresolved D. This receptor was obtained from a man between 18 and 29 years old in good health and CMV-seronegative. The sequenced sample consisted of PBMCs. CDR3 DNA sequence: TGTGCCAGCAGTCGGTCCCAAGAGACCCAGTACTTC. Residues: CASSRSQETQYF.